This T cell receptor beta chain was sequenced during a study of blood T cell repertoires in COVID-19. Study-level background: Samples taken during acute and convalescent COVID-19 were collected in the United States, Italy and Spain. From T cells, B-cell-depleted T cells, or PBMCs came the material, which was cDNA or gDNA.

As handled by the study authors: How many nucleated cells were present was estimated from reference gene primer amplification. Only in-frame clones appear in the TCRdb table, and some are missing; sequencing was by immunoSEQ multiplex PCR. V and J calls and clone size are those listed in that table; D and trimming were worked out from the DNA. Of almost 300,000 clones in the sample, about 87% are singletons; the top ten hold 1.3%. Trimming removed 7 bases from V and 1 base from J, with 16 bases in between. Per the germline V gene, CDR1 is MDHEN and CDR2 is SYDVKM. The CDR3 is 15 amino acids. This rearrangement joins TRBV28 to TRBJ1-2; TRBD1 might be the D (5 bases). Input material: peripheral blood. The TCR was taken from a man aged 65 to 85 with acute or convalescent COVID-19. CDR3 sequence reads: CASNGHQLHNYGYTF. In DNA form, the CDR3 reads TGTGCCAGCAATGGACACCAACTCCATAACTATGGCTACACCTTC.